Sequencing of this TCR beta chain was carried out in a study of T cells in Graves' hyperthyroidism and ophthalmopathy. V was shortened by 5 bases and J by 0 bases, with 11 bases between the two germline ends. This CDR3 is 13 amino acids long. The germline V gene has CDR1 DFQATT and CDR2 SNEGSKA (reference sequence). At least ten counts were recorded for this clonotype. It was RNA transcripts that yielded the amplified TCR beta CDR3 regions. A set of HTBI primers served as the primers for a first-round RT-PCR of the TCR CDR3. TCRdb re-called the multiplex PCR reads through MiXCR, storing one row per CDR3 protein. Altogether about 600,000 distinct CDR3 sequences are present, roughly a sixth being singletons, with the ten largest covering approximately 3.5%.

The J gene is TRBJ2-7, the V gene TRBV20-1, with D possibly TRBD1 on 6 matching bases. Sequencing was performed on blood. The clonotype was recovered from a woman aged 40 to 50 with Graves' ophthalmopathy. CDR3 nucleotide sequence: TGCAGTGCTGGGGGCTATTCCTCCTACGAGCAGTACTTC. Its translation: CSAGGYSSYEQYF.